The rows below give T cell receptor beta chains drawn from one sample of a study of T cell repertoires in cytomegalovirus infection. One entry per CDR3 protein results from TCRdb running MiXCR on the reads. This repertoire shows more than 400,000 distinct CDR3 sequences, about 25% found once; its top ten account for under 15%. The sequenced material came from PBMCs. These receptors were taken from a human donor in good health (CMV status not recorded). Some clones in this sample may be carry-over from other donors' samples. The CDR3 runs from the conserved cysteine through the conserved F or W. D genes are given only for firm matches. A clone size is listed for some rows: how often the clone was seen (once, few, many), or a class if it is expanded.

TRBD2	many	TRBV28	TRBJ2-7	15	TGTGCCAGCAGTTTGGAAGGGAGGGCTGCCTACGAGCAGTACTTC	CASSLEGRAAYEQYF
.	many	TRBV4-1	TRBJ2-1	14	TGCGCCAGCAGCCCTAGACTAACCGACAATGAGCAGTTCTTC	CASSPRLTDNEQFF
.	few	TRBV7-9	TRBJ2-3	16	TGTGCCAGCAGCTGGGGGGGGCAGACTAGCACAGATACGCAGTATTTT	CASSWGGQTSTDTQYF
.	.	TRBV6-8	TRBJ2-3	16	TGTGCCAGCGGATCGGTGCGGGACAACAGGCCAGATACGCAGTATTTT	CASGSVRDNRPDTQYF
TRBD2	few	TRBV10-3	TRBJ2-1	15	TGTGCCATCAGTGACCTAGCGGGAGGGTACAATGAGCAGTTCTTC	CAISDLAGGYNEQFF
TRBD2	many	TRBV7-2	TRBJ2-3	18	TGTGCCAGCAGCTTCTCAGGACTAGCGGGAGGTCCCACAGATACGCAGTATTTT	CASSFSGLAGGPTDTQYF
.	many	TRBV7-6	TRBJ2-1	13	TGTGCCAGCAGCTTAGATCCCGTTGTGGCCGGGAGTTTC	CASSLDPVVAGSF
.	.	TRBV2	TRBJ1-1	13	TGTGCCAGCAGCAGAGACGGTCGAACTGAAGCTTTCTTT	CASSRDGRTEAFF
TRBD2	.	TRBV7-2	TRBJ2-5	13	TGTGCCAGCAGCCAGGGACTAGGAGAGACCCAGTACTTC	CASSQGLGETQYF
.	.	TRBV7-6	TRBJ2-3	14	TGTGCCAGCAGCATGGGACATCCCACAGATACGCAGTATTTT	CASSMGHPTDTQYF
TRBD2	.	TRBV7-3	TRBJ2-3	20	TGTGCCAGCAGCCCAGGACTAGCGGGAACAATCGGTTGGGCACAGGATACGCAGTATTTT	CASSPGLAGTIGWAQDTQYF
TRBD2	.	TRBV20-1	TRBJ2-5	12	TGCAGTGCTGCGGGAGTCGGTGAGACCCAGTACTTC	CSAAGVGETQYF